Listed below are T cell receptor beta chains from one sample, sequenced in a study of blood T cell repertoires in COVID-19. The method was immunoSEQ multiplex PCR; TCRdb's version includes in-frame clones alone and lacks a portion of them. This table has some 120,000 clones, 90% appearing once. Material: peripheral blood. All receptors come from a human donor with active COVID-19. The donor label of this sample is uncertain. The CDR3 runs from the conserved cysteine through the conserved F or W. A D gene is named only where the DNA matches it firmly.

D gene,V gene,CDR3 protein
-,TRBV27,CASSSRVRETQYF
TRBD1,TRBV18,CASSPLGQGAPIYEQYF
-,TRBV9,CASSEGGPGNTGELFF
TRBD1,TRBV7-9,CASSLPVWRTGDYGYTF
TRBD2,TRBV4-3,CASSQARGGPIQYF
TRBD1,TRBV6-5,CASSRTGTGGSEAFF
TRBD1,TRBV19,CASYLTGGEYMSSGANVLTF
-,TRBV7-2,CASSFRSDITGRTEAFF
-,TRBV4-3,CASSQDLNNSPYEQYF
-,TRBV28,CASTSGYEQYF
TRBD1,TRBV27,CASRPGTGEQPQHF
-,TRBV4-1,CASSLRWADGYTF
TRBD1,TRBV28,CASLLPGQYTEAFF
TRBD2,TRBV3-1/TRBV3-2,CASSLGGGGEQYF
TRBD1,TRBV18,CASSPGQSSGNTIYF
TRBD2,TRBV3-1/TRBV3-2,CASSQDLAGGQETQYF
-,TRBV12-5,CASGSKLSTDTQYF
TRBD1,TRBV7-2,CASSFDRAPNQPQHF
TRBD1,TRBV29-1,CSVNLFGTAQETQYF
-,TRBV29-1,CSVTLSYGYTF
TRBD1,TRBV14,CASSQPGTANHYGYTF
-,TRBV21-1,CASNRGQGAGNTIYF
-,TRBV2,CASREGGRRSNQPQHF
TRBD1,TRBV27,CASSSDRGYGYTF
TRBD1,TRBV7-9,CASSFSGTGSYEQYF
-,TRBV6-5,CASSYSDKTYEQYF
TRBD2,TRBV2,CASSSGLAGANEQFF
TRBD1,TRBV4-1,CASSQGQGAYSGELFF
-,TRBV10-2,CASSEGGGPTLAQHF
-,TRBV2,CASSEPTRPDTQYF
TRBD2,TRBV5-1,CASSLWGLAGFDEQYF
-,TRBV19,CASSNTRNEKLFF
TRBD1,TRBV28,CASSPVRGINRGLDQPQHF
TRBD2,TRBV5-8,CASSLYGGAQDTQYF
-,TRBV15,CATSRTRGEQFF
TRBD1,TRBV13,CAIGTGGMVNTEAFF
TRBD2,TRBV5-8,CASSLSGVWTYEQYF
-,TRBV18,CASSPAAEGEQYF
-,TRBV27,CASSRGGIPNQPQHF
TRBD1,TRBV27,CASTPLAGGNTGELFF